These 7 T cell receptor beta chains share one sample of origin, sequenced in a study of T cell repertoires in cytomegalovirus infection. TCRdb used MiXCR to reprocess the reads, holding one entry per CDR3 protein. This sample has about 100,000 distinct CDR3 sequences, with less than 25% found just once. Sequencing used CD8+ T cells from PBMCs. The source is a human donor in good health (CMV status not recorded). Some clones in this sample may be carry-over from other donors' samples.

At least ten counts were recorded for this clonotype. One junction end does not reproduce the germline sequence, and a read error may be involved. The gene calls are TRBV27 and TRBJ2-1, with TRBD2 matching over 8 bases. This CDR3 is built from 16 residues. Per germline, CDR1 MNHEY and CDR2 SMNVEV (reference sequence). Here the CDR3 reads CASSLWQAGAKNEQFF. The DNA of the CDR3 is TGTGCCAGCAGCTTATGGCAAGCGGGGGCCAAAAATGAGCAGTTCTTC.

This clonotype was seen repeatedly, ten times or more. J is TRBJ2-3 and V is TRBV7-2; D uncertain. V was trimmed by 0 bases and J by 4 bases, leaving 5 bases between them. From germline, CDR1 is SGHTA and CDR2 FQGNSA. CDR3 size: 13 residues. The CDR3 DNA follows: TGTGCCAGCAGCTTAGCGTCCGCAGATACGCAGTATTTT. This sequence encodes CASSLASADTQYF.

The chain carries TRBV30 and TRBJ2-1, with D perhaps TRBD1 (7 bases). Germline V gene lookup returns CDR1 GTSNPN and CDR2 SVGIG (reference sequence). The length of the CDR3 is 13 residues. Trimming removed 6 bases at V and 5 bases at J, with 14 bases between. The CDR3 is CACLPGGNNEQFF. CDR3 sequence (DNA): TGTGCCTGCCTGCCAGGGGGGAACAATGAGCAGTTCTTC.

The chain carries TRBV3-1 and TRBJ2-7, with a tentative D call TRBD1 (5 bases). The CDR3 runs 17 residues. From germline, CDR1 is LGHDT and CDR2 YNNKEL (reference sequence). V was cut by 1 base and J by 2 bases, with 18 bases left in between. CDR3 nucleotides: TGTGCCAGCAGCCAAGGTAGGGCAGGGCAGGATCCCTACGAGCAGTACTTC. Translating gives CASSQGRAGQDPYEQYF.

V gene TRBV29-1 combines with J gene TRBJ2-1, with unresolved D. This CDR3 region has 16 residues. Germline V gene sequence: CDR1 SQVTM, CDR2 ANQGSEA. V was pared by 0 bases and J by 1 base, with 13 bases between. The CDR3 protein is CSVEDDGSGSYNEQFF. As DNA, the CDR3 is TGCAGCGTTGAAGACGACGGTAGTGGGTCCTACAATGAGCAGTTCTTC.

The sample holds many counts of this clonotype. The genes are TRBV7-6 and TRBJ2-6; unclear D gene. The V end was cut by 1 base, the J end by 2 bases, with 6 bases between. Looked up from germline, CDR1 is SGHVS and CDR2 is FNYEAQ. This CDR3 comprises 15 residues. The CDR3 sequence: CASSLGSAGANVLTF. The CDR3 bases are TGTGCCAGCAGCTTAGGGAGTGCTGGGGCCAACGTCCTGACTTTC.

A note on this clonotype: Given a much more abundant clone one base away, this may be a read error. The chain employs TRBV12-3 or TRBV12-4 and TRBJ2-5; TRBD2 aligns across 8 bases. This CDR3 is 12 amino acids long. With V trimmed by 8 bases and J by 5 bases, 4 bases remained unmatched. As DNA, the CDR3 is TGTGCCAGCCTGAGACTAGCGGAGACCCAGTACTTC. This encodes CASLRLAETQYF.